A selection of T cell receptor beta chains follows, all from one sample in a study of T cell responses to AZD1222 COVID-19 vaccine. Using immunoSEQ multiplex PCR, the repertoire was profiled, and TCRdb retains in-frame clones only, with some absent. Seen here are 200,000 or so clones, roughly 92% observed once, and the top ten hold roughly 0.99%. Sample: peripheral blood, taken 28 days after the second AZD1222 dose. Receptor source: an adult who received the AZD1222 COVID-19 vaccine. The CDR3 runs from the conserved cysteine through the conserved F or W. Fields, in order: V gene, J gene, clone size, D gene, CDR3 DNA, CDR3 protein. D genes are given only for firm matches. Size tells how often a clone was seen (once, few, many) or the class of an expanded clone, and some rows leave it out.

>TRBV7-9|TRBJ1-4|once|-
TGTGCCAGCAGCTTGCCGCCTGAAAATGAAAAACTGTTTTTT
CASSLPPENEKLFF
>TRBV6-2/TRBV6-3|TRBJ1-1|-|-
TGTGCCAGCAGTTACCCGACAGCGCGTATGAACACTGAAGCTTTCTTT
CASSYPTARMNTEAFF
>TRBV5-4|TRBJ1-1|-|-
TGTGCCAGCAGCTTGGCAGGGGAGGGCACTGAAGCTTTCTTT
CASSLAGEGTEAFF
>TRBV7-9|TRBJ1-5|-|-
TGTGCCAGCAGCTTAGACGGGAGAAATCAGCCCCAGCATTTT
CASSLDGRNQPQHF
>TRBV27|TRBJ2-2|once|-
TGTGCCAGCACCTCCCTACCTAGCACCGGGGAGCTGTTTTTT
CASTSLPSTGELFF
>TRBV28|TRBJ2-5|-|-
TGTGCCAGCAGCCCCACCTACACAAAAAAAGAGACCCAGTACTTC
CASSPTYTKKETQYF
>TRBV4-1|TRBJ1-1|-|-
TGCGCCAGCAGTGGAGGACTGAACACTGAAGCTTTCTTT
CASSGGLNTEAFF
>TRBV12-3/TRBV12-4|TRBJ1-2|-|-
TGTGCCAGCAGTTTTGTGGGCGTTGTCTTC
CASSFVGVVF
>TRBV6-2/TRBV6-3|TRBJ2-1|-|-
TGTGCCAGCAGCTCCACCTGGAGTTACAATGAGCAGTTCTTC
CASSSTWSYNEQFF
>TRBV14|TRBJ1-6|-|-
TGTGCCAGCAGCCAAGATCGGGGAGAGGTTAATTCACCCCTCCACTTT
CASSQDRGEVNSPLHF
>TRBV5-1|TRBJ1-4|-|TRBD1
TGCGCCAGCAGCTTGGGTCGACAGGGGTTAGAACTGTTTTTT
CASSLGRQGLELFF
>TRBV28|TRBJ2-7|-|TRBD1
TGTGCCAGCAGTCCCAGACAGGGGGCGAGGGAGCAGTACTTC
CASSPRQGAREQYF
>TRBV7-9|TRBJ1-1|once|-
TGTGCCAGCAGCTTAGCGCAAGGGGCCACTGAAGCTTTCTTT
CASSLAQGATEAFF
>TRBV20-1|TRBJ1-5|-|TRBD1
TGCAGTGCTAGTCAGGCAGGGGGGAATCAGCCCCAGCATTTT
CSASQAGGNQPQHF
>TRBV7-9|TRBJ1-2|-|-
TGTGCCAGCAGCTTATCTCCCCTTTCCCAGGCCTCTAACTATGGCTACACCTTC
CASSLSPLSQASNYGYTF
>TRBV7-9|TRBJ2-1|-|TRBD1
TGTGCCAGCAGCTTGGACAGGGGAGCCTACAATGAGCAGTTCTTC
CASSLDRGAYNEQFF
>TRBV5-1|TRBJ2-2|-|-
TGCGCCAGCAGCTTGCAAGGGCGGGACACCGGGGAGCTGTTTTTT
CASSLQGRDTGELFF
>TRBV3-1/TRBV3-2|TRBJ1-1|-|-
TGTGCCAGCAGCCACCCGGACGGAGCGAACACTGAAGCTTTCTTT
CASSHPDGANTEAFF
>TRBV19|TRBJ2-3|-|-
TGTGCCAGTAGTATAGAGGTGGGGATCACAGATACGCAGTATTTT
CASSIEVGITDTQYF
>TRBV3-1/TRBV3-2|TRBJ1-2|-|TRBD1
TGTGCCAGCAGCCTCGGGACAGGGGCTCGTGGCTACACCTTC
CASSLGTGARGYTF
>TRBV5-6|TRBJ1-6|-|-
TGTGCCAGCAGCTTGGGCTATTCACCCCTCCACTTT
CASSLGYSPLHF
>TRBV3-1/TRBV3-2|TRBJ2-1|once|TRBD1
TGTGCCAGCAGCGGAAGGACAGGGGCCAATGAGCAGTTCTTC
CASSGRTGANEQFF
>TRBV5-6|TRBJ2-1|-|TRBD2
TGTGCCAGCAGCTTAAGGACTAGCGGGTGGGGGTTCTTC
CASSLRTSGWGFF
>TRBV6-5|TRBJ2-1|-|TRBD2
TGTGCCAGCACTCAGGGAGGGTACAATGAGCAGTTCTTC
CASTQGGYNEQFF
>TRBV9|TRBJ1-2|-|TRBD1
TGTGCCAGCAGCCTCGACAGGGTGTTTAACTATGGCTACACCTTC
CASSLDRVFNYGYTF
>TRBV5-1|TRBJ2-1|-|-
TGCGCCAGCAGCTCGCGGACGGGCTCCTACAATGAGCAGTTCTTC
CASSSRTGSYNEQFF
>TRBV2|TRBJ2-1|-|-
TGTGCCAGCAGTGTCGACTACAATGAGCAGTTCTTC
CASSVDYNEQFF
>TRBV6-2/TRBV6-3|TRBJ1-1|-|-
TGTGCCAGCAGTTATTTCAGGGCCACTGAAGCTTTCTTT
CASSYFRATEAFF
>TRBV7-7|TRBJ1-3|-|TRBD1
TGTGCCAGCAGTGGGGGACAGCCTGGAAACACCATATATTTT
CASSGGQPGNTIYF
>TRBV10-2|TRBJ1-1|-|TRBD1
TGCGCCAGCAGTGGACAGGGAGGGGGGGCCACTGAAGCTTTCTTT
CASSGQGGGATEAFF
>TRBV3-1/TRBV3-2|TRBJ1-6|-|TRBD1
TGTGCCAGCAGCCCCTACAGGGGGGATTCACCCCTCCACTTT
CASSPYRGDSPLHF
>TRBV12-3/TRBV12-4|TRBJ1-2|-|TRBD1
TGTGCCAGCGAGTGGGCAACAGGGGATGGCTACACCTTC
CASEWATGDGYTF
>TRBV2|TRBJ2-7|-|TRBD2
TGTGCCACCAAAGCGGGGGCCCCACGGGAGCAGTACTTC
CATKAGAPREQYF
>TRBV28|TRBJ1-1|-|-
TGTGCCAGCAGTTCGTTACCGGGAGCTGAAGCTTTCTTT
CASSSLPGAEAFF
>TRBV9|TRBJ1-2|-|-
TGTGCCAGCAGCGTAGAGGGTAGGGGCAGTACCTATGGCTACACCTTC
CASSVEGRGSTYGYTF
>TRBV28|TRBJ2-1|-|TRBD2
TGTGCCAGCAGTTTGAGAAGCGGGGGATCCTACAATGAGCAGTTCTTC
CASSLRSGGSYNEQFF
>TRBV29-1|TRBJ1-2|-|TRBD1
TGCAGCGTCCCCCAATGGACAGGATCTGGGGGCTACACCTTC
CSVPQWTGSGGYTF
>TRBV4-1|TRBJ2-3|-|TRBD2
TGCGCCAGCAGCCAACCAGAGGGTAGCGGGGGCACAGATACGCAGTATTTT
CASSQPEGSGGTDTQYF
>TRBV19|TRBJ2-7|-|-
TGTGCCAGTAGTATCGGGGCATCCGGGACTGGGAACTACGAGCAGTACTTC
CASSIGASGTGNYEQYF
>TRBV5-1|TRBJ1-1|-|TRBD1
TGCGCCAGCAGAACGACCTCCGACAGGGGGCCTACTGAAGCTTTCTTT
CASRTTSDRGPTEAFF
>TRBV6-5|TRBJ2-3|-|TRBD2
TGTGCCAGCACCGGACTAGGGGACACAGATACGCAGTATTTT
CASTGLGDTDTQYF
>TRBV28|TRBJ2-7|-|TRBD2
TGTGCCAGTTTCGCGGGGGGGCTCAGCTCCTACGAGCAGTACTTC
CASFAGGLSSYEQYF
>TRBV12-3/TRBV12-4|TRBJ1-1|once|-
TGTGCCAGCAGACCCCAGATGAACACTGAAGCTTTCTTT
CASRPQMNTEAFF
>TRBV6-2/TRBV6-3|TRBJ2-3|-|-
TGTGCCAGCAGTCTACTCACTAGAGATACGCAGTATTTT
CASSLLTRDTQYF
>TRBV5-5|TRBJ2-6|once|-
TGTGCCAGCAGCTTGGCCGGGGGCTCTGGGGCCAACGTCCTGACTTTC
CASSLAGGSGANVLTF